This T cell receptor (beta chain) was captured in a study of T cell repertoires in cytomegalovirus infection. Whole-study context: It can be stated that public TCR beta signatures indicated CMV infection as well as a matching HLA type.

Findings and caveats of the study: Carriers of CMV and the relevant HLA type were discriminated by public TCR beta frequency. It was HLA-C-restricted CMV-specific TCR beta clonotypes that dominated the response ex vivo.

This clonotype turned up a few times. Antigen specificity is unknown. Unmatched junction bases numbered 9, after V lost 2 bases and J lost 5 bases. CDR3 size: 15 residues. Germline CDR1 reads DFQATT; CDR2 reads SNEGSKA (reference sequence). One entry per CDR3 protein results from TCRdb running MiXCR on the reads. The profile covers fewer than 700,000 distinct CDR3 sequences, with 24% appearing a single time and 7.5% to 9% taken by the ten largest. The material sequenced was CD8+ T cells from PBMCs. The TCR originated in a human donor in good health (CMV status not recorded). Some clones in this sample may be carry-over from other donors' samples. This chain connects TRBV20-1 to TRBJ1-1; TRBD1 aligns across 9 bases. The CDR3 sequence: CSARPYGTGNTEAFF. For the CDR3, the DNA is TGCAGTGCTAGACCCTACGGGACAGGGAATACTGAAGCTTTCTTT.